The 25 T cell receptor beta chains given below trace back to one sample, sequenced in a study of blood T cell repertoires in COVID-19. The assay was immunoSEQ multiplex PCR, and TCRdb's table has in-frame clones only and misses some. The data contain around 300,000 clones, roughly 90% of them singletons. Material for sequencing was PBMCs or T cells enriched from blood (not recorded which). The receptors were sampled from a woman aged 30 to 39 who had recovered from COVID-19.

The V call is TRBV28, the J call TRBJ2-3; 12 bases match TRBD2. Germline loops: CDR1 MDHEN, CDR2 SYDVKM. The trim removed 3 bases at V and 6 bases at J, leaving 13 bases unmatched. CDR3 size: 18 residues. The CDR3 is CASSLGKRTSGERDTQYF. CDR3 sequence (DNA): TGTGCCAGCAGTTTGGGCAAGCGGACTAGCGGGGAGAGGGATACGCAGTATTTT.

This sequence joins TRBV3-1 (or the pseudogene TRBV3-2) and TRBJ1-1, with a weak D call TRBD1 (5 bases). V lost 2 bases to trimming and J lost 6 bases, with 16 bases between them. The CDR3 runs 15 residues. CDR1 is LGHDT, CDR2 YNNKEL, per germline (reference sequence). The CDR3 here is CASSQSRRRRAEAFF. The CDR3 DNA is TGTGCCAGCAGCCAATCAAGGCGCCGCAGGGCTGAAGCTTTCTTT.

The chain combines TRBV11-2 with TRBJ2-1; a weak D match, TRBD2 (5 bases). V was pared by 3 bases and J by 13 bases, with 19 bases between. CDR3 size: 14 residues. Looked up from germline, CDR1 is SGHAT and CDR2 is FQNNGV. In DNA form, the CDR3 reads TGTGCCAGCAGCTTGGGAGCCCCTCATCTCCTTCAGTTCTTC. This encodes CASSLGAPHLLQFF.

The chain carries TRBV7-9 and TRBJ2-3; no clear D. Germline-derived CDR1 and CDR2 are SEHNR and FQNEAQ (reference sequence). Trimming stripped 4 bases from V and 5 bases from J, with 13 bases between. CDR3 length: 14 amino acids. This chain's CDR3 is CASSSAFRLDTQYF. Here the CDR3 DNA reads TGTGCCAGCAGCTCCGCCTTCCGACTAGATACGCAGTATTTT.

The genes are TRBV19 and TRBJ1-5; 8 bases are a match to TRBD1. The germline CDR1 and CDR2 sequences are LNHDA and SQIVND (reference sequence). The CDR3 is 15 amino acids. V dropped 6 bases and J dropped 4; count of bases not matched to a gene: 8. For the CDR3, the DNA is TGTGCCAGTAGCCCAGGGGGCGGTAGGAATCAGCCCCAGCATTTT. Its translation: CASSPGGGRNQPQHF.

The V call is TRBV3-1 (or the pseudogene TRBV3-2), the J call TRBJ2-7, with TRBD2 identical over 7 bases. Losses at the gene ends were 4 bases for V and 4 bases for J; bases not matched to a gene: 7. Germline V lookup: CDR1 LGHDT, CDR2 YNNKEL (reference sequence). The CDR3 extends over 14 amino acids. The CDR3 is CASSRRGVPYEQYF. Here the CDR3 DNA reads TGTGCCAGCAGCCGCCGGGGGGTCCCGTACGAGCAGTACTTC.

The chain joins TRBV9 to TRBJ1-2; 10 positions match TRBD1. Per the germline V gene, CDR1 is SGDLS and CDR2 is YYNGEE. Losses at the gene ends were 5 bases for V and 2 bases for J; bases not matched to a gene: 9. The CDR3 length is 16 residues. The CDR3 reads CASRRDRGGINYGYTF. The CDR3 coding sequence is TGTGCCAGCAGGCGGGACAGGGGAGGGATCAACTATGGCTACACCTTC.

For the CDR3, the DNA is TGTGCCAGCAGCTTAGACCCTCGGTTCTCTGGAAACACCATATATTTT. As protein: CASSLDPRFSGNTIYF. The chain combines TRBV11-2 with TRBJ1-3; D is unclear. The CDR3 sequence is 16 residues long. V was trimmed by 0 bases and J by 0 bases, leaving 9 bases between them. Germline V CDR1 and CDR2: SGHAT, FQNNGV.

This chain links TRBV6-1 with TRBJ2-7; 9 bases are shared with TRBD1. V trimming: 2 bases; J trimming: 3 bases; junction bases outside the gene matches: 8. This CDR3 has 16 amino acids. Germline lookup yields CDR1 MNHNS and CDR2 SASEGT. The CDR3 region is CASSELGGQGFYEQYF. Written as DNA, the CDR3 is TGTGCCAGCAGTGAACTTGGGGGACAGGGTTTCTACGAGCAGTACTTC.

Here the CDR3 reads CASSLILGQGYLNTEAFF. In DNA, the CDR3 is TGTGCCAGCAGTTTGATCCTGGGACAGGGCTATTTGAACACTGAAGCTTTCTTT. This chain connects TRBV28 to TRBJ1-1; TRBD1 aligns across 9 bases. Germline CDR1 is MDHEN and CDR2 is SYDVKM. There are 18 residues in the CDR3. With V trimmed by 3 bases and J by 0 bases, 11 bases remained unmatched.

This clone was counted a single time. The CDR3 DNA follows: TGTGCCACCAGCGCGGACACTGAAGCTTTCTTT. Its translation: CATSADTEAFF. The chain uses TRBV24-1 and TRBJ1-1; D is unclear. The V gene lost 7 bases and the J gene lost 3 bases, with 5 bases spanning the gap. CDR1 is KGHDR and CDR2 is SFDVKD in the germline V gene. The CDR3 has 11 residues.

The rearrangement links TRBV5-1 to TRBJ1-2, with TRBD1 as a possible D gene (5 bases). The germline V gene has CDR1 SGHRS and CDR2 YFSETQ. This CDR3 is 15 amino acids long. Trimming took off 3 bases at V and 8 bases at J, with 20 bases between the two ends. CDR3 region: CASSSGTVVSMGYTF. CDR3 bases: TGCGCCAGCAGCTCCGGGACTGTCGTGTCGATGGGCTACACCTTC.

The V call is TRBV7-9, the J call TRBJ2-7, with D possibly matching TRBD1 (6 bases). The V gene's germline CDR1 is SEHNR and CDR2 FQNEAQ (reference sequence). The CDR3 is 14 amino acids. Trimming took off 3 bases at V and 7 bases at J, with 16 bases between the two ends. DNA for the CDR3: TGTGCCAGCAGCTTGGGGCAGGGGAACGGAGAGCAGTACTTC. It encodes CASSLGQGNGEQYF.

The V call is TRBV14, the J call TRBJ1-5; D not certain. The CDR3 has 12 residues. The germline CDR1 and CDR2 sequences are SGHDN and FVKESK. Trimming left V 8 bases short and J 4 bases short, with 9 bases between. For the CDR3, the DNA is TGTGCCAGCTCCCAGGTTAATCAGCCCCAGCATTTT. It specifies CASSQVNQPQHF.

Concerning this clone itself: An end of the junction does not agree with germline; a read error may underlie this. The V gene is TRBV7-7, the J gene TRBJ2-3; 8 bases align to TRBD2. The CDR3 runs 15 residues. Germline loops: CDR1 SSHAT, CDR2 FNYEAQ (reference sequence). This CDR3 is CASSPTSGGFDTQYF. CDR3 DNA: TGTGCTAGCAGCCCCACTAGCGGTGGTTTCGATACGCAGTATTTT.

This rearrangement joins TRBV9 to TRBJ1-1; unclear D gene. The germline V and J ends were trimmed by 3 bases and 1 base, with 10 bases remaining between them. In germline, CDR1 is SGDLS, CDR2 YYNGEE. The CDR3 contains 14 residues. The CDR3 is CASSDRPGNTEAFF. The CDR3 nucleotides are TGTGCCAGCAGCGACCGCCCAGGGAACACTGAAGCTTTCTTT.

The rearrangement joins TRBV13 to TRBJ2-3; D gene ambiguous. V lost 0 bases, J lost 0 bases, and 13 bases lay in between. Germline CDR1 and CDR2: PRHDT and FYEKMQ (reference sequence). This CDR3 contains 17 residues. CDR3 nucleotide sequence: TGTGCCAGCAGCTTAGGGTCGGTACCTACTAGCACAGATACGCAGTATTTT. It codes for CASSLGSVPTSTDTQYF.

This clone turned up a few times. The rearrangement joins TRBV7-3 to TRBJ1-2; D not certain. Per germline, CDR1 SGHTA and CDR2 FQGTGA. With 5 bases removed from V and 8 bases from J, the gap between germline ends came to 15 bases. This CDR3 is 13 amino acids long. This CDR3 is CASSATNYVGYTF. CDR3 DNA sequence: TGTGCCAGCAGCGCTACCAACTATGTCGGCTACACCTTC.

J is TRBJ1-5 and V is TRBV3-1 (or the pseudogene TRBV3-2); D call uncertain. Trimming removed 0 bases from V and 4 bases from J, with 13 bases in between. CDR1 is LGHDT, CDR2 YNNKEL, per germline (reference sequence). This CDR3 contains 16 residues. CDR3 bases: TGTGCCAGCAGCCAAGATAGGCACAGCTTTAATCAGCCCCAGCATTTT. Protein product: CASSQDRHSFNQPQHF.

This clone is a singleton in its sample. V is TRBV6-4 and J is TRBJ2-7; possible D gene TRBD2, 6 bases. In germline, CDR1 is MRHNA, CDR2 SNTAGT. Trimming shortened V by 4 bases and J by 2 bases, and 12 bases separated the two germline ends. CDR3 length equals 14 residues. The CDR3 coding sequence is TGTGCCAGCAGTGGCGGGGCGACAGCCTACGAGCAGTACTTC. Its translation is CASSGGATAYEQYF.

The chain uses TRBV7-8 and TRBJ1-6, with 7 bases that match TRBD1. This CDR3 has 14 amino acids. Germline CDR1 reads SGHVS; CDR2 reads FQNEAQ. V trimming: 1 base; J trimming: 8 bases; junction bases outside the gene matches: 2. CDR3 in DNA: TGTGCCAGCAGCTTAGGACAGGGCTATTCACCCCTCCACTTT. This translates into CASSLGQGYSPLHF.

The CDR3 spells CASSQFRAVPGQSYGYTF. As DNA, the CDR3 is TGTGCCAGCAGCCAATTTCGTGCAGTCCCGGGACAGAGCTATGGCTACACCTTC. The rearrangement uses TRBV3-1 (or the pseudogene TRBV3-2) and TRBJ1-2; 7 bases agree with TRBD1. V lost 2 bases, J lost 4 bases, and 16 bases stayed unmatched. Germline V gene data show CDR1 as LGHDT and CDR2 as YNNKEL (reference sequence). This CDR3 contains 18 residues.

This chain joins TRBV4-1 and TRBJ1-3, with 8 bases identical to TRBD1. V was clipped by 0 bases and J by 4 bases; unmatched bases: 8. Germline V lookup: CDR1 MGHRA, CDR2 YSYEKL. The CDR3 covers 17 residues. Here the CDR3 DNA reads TGCGCCAGCAGCCAAGATACCCACGGACAGGGAGGAAACACCATATATTTT. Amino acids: CASSQDTHGQGGNTIYF.

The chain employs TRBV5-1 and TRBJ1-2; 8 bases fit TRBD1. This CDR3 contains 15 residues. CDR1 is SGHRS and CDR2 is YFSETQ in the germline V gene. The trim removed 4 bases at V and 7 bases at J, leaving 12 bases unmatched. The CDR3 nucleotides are TGCGCCAGCAGCCCCAACCTCCAGGGGGCGGTTGGCTACACCTTC. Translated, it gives CASSPNLQGAVGYTF. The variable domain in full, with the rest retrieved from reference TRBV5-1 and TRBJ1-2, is KAGVTQTPRYLIKTRGQQVTLSCSPISGHRSVSWYQQTPGQGLQFLFEYFSETQRNKGNFPGRFSGRQFSNSRSEMNVSTLELGDSALYLCASSPNLQGAVGYTFGSGTRLTVV.

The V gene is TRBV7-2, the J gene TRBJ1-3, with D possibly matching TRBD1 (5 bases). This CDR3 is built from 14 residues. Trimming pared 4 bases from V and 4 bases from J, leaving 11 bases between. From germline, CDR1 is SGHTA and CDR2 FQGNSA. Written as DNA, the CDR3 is TGTGCCAGCAGCTCTACAGGAGGGGGAAACACCATATATTTT. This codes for CASSSTGGGNTIYF.